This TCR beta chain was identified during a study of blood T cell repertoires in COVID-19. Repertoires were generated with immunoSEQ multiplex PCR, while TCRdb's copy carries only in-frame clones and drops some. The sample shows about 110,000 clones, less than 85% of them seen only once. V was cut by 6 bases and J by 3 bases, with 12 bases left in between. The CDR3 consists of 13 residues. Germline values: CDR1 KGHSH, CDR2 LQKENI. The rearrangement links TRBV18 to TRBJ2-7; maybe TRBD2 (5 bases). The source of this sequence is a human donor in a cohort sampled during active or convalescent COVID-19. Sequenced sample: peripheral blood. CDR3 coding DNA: TGTGCCAGCTCCGGGGAAGCTCGCTACGAGCAGTACTTC. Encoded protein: CASSGEARYEQYF.